This entry lists 21 T cell receptor beta chains sequenced from one sample in a study of T cell repertoires in cytomegalovirus infection. MiXCR was run by TCRdb on the reads, yielding one entry per CDR3 protein. In the table there are some 590,000 distinct CDR3 sequences, 35% to 50% of which are singletons. These receptors have no identified antigens. Material: cultured PBMCs, obtained from culture after CMV antigen stimulation. These receptor sequences come from a human donor in good health (CMV status not recorded). Some clones in this sample may be carry-over from other donors' samples.

The chain joins TRBV24-1 to TRBJ2-1; TRBD2 might be the D (5 bases). Trimming left V 5 bases short and J 8 bases short, with 21 bases between. The CDR3 has 16 amino acids. Germline values: CDR1 KGHDR, CDR2 SFDVKD. CDR3 sequence reads: CATSGAGGAGIDEQFF. In DNA, the CDR3 is TGTGCCACCAGTGGGGCGGGCGGAGCCGGGATAGATGAGCAGTTCTTC.

This chain links TRBV20-1 with TRBJ1-6; TRBD1 matches 8 bases. Germline CDR1 reads DFQATT; CDR2 reads SNEGSKA (reference sequence). The CDR3 is 15 residues long. V lost 6 bases and J lost 9; bases outside the gene matches: 13. The CDR3 is CSAGEEDRVSSPLHF. The DNA of the CDR3 is TGCAGTGCCGGAGAGGAGGACAGGGTCAGTTCACCCCTCCACTTT.

This clonotype was observed a few times. The rearrangement uses TRBV5-1 and TRBJ2-2, with D possibly TRBD2 on 6 matching bases. Germline V gene sequence: CDR1 SGHRS, CDR2 YFSETQ. V was clipped by 0 bases and J by 4 bases, with 10 bases between them. The CDR3 has 15 residues. The CDR3 here is CASSLDGTVTGELFF. CDR3 nucleotide sequence: TGCGCCAGCAGCTTGGACGGGACTGTCACCGGGGAGCTGTTTTTT.

With regard to this clonotype: The conserved final phenylalanine or tryptophan is absent from the CDR3, which likely points to a read error. This sequence joins TRBV6-6 and TRBJ2-1, with a possible D match to TRBD2 (5 bases). The V gene's germline CDR1 is MNHNY and CDR2 SVGAGI (reference sequence). CDR3 length equals 13 residues. Trimming removed 2 bases at V and 6 bases at J, with 8 bases between. DNA of the CDR3: TGTGCCAGCAGTTACACCGAGGGCAATGAGCAGTTCCTC. The encoded protein is CASSYTEGNEQFL.

In this sample, this clonotype turned up a few times. This rearrangement joins TRBV7-2 to TRBJ1-5; no firm D call. Germline V gene sequence: CDR1 SGHTA, CDR2 FQGNSA. V lost 6 bases to trimming and J lost 5 bases, with 11 bases between them. This CDR3 is built from 13 residues. As DNA, the CDR3 is TGTGCCAGCAGTCAAAGACCGGATCAGCCCCAGCATTTT. It codes for CASSQRPDQPQHF.

V is TRBV2 and J is TRBJ1-5, with D tentatively TRBD1 (5 bases). V was shortened by 0 bases and J by 9 bases, with 12 bases between the two germline ends. This CDR3 contains 14 residues. The V gene's germline CDR1 is SNHLY and CDR2 FYNNEI. The CDR3 spells CASSEAPAGGPQHF. DNA of the CDR3: TGTGCCAGCAGTGAAGCACCCGCTGGGGGGCCCCAGCATTTT. The variable domain in full, with the rest retrieved from reference TRBV2 and TRBJ1-5, is EPEVTQTPSHQVTQMGQEVILRCVPISNHLYFYWYRQILGQKVEFLVSFYNNEISEKSEIFDDQFSVERPDGSNFTLKIRSTKLEDSAMYFCASSEAPAGGPQHFGDGTRLSIL.

This clonotype was seen more than once but under ten times. The CDR3 region has the DNA TGTGCCAGCAGGGACGGGACTCTAGCGGGAATCACAGATACGCAGTATTTT. It specifies CASRDGTLAGITDTQYF. This chain joins TRBV2 and TRBJ2-3; 9 nucleotides align to TRBD2. Germline loops: CDR1 SNHLY, CDR2 FYNNEI. This CDR3 has 17 residues. J lost 2 bases, V lost 6 bases, and 12 bases had no gene match.

The chain joins TRBV15 to TRBJ2-7; D not certain. Germline CDR1 and CDR2: LNHNV and YYDKDF (reference sequence). This CDR3 is built from 13 residues. Trimming stripped 0 bases from V and 3 bases from J, with 6 bases between. The CDR3 loop reads CATSREPLYEQYF. As DNA, the CDR3 is TGTGCCACCAGCAGAGAACCGCTCTACGAGCAGTACTTC.

There are a few counts of this clonotype. The V gene is TRBV12-3 or TRBV12-4, the J gene TRBJ2-7; 14 bases match TRBD2. Trimming at V came to 1 base and at J to 7 bases, leaving 15 bases not matched to a gene. The CDR3 totals 19 residues. CDR3 bases: TGTGCCAGCAGTTTAGGGCGTCGGGGACTAGCGGGAGCACGGGGGGAGCAGTACTTC. Translated, it gives CASSLGRRGLAGARGEQYF.

This clonotype was counted between two and nine times. This rearrangement joins TRBV7-2 to TRBJ2-3, with 11 bases aligning to TRBD2. Germline lookup yields CDR1 SGHTA and CDR2 FQGNSA. The CDR3 loop spans 17 amino acids. Unmatched junction bases numbered 10, after V lost 3 bases and J lost 5 bases. CDR3 bases: TGTGCCAGCAGCTTTAGGGCGACTAGCGGGATGTTAGATACGCAGTATTTT. It codes for CASSFRATSGMLDTQYF.

The chain combines TRBV6-6 with TRBJ2-1; 9 bases agree with TRBD2. Per the germline V gene, CDR1 is MNHNY and CDR2 is SVGAGI (reference sequence). This CDR3 contains 16 residues. Trimming took 2 bases from V and 5 from J; bases not matched to a gene: 7. The CDR3: CASSYLSGRGDNEQFF. CDR3 nucleotides: TGTGCCAGCAGTTACCTTAGCGGGAGAGGGGACAATGAGCAGTTCTTC.

The sample holds one count of this clonotype. The chain couples TRBV6-1 to TRBJ2-1; D is perhaps TRBD2 (5 bases). This CDR3 is built from 15 residues. From germline, CDR1 is MNHNS and CDR2 SASEGT. V lost 7 bases, J lost 1 base, and 14 bases lay in between. CDR3 coding DNA: TGTGCCAGCAACCTATTGGCGGGTTCCTACAATGAGCAGTTCTTC. Its translation: CASNLLAGSYNEQFF.

The rearrangement joins TRBV7-9 to TRBJ1-1, with D tentatively TRBD1 (5 bases). Trimming pared 7 bases from V and 5 bases from J, leaving 17 bases between. Germline V gene sequence: CDR1 SEHNR, CDR2 FQNEAQ (reference sequence). The CDR3 extends over 14 amino acids. The CDR3 nucleotides are TGTGCCAGCATCTTGGGCACGGGGGAAACTGAAGCTTTCTTT. Protein sequence: CASILGTGETEAFF. Full variable domain (rest looked up from reference TRBV7-9 and TRBJ1-1): DTGVSQNPRHKITKRGQNVTFRCDPISEHNRLYWYRQTLGQGPEFLTYFQNEAQLEKSRLLSDRFSAERPKGSFSTLEIQRTEQGDSAMYLCASILGTGETEAFFGQGTRLTVV.

This rearrangement joins TRBV6-1 to TRBJ1-6; D is unclear. Trimming pared 6 bases from V and 5 bases from J, leaving 8 bases between. This CDR3 is built from 13 residues. Germline CDR1 and CDR2: MNHNS and SASEGT. The CDR3 nucleotides read TGTGCCAGCAGGGTCGTCAATAATTCACCCCTCCACTTT. The encoded protein is CASRVVNNSPLHF.

V gene TRBV7-9 combines with J gene TRBJ2-7; 7 bases line up with TRBD2. In germline, CDR1 is SEHNR, CDR2 FQNEAQ (reference sequence). Trimming took 8 bases from V and 3 from J; bases not matched to a gene: 16. The CDR3 totals 16 residues. As DNA, the CDR3 is TGTGCCAGCGGACGGGTGCGGGCTAGCGGAGGCTACGAGCAGTACTTC. This sequence encodes CASGRVRASGGYEQYF.

This clonotype appeared once. J is TRBJ1-1 and V is TRBV3-1, with no clear D. Germline V gene lookup returns CDR1 LGHDT and CDR2 YNNKEL (reference sequence). This CDR3 region has 14 residues. Deletions cut 0 bases from V and 4 bases from J, with 9 bases between. Here the CDR3 reads CASSQEGGSTEAFF. CDR3 nucleotide sequence: TGTGCCAGCAGCCAAGAGGGAGGGAGCACTGAAGCTTTCTTT. Using reference TRBV3-1 and TRBJ1-1 for the parts outside the CDR3, the full variable domain is DTAVSQTPKYLVTQMGNDKSIKCEQNLGHDTMYWYKQDSKKFLKIMFSYNNKELIINETVPNRFSPKSPDKAHLNLHINSLELGDSAVYFCASSQEGGSTEAFFGQGTRLTVV.

This chain links TRBV12-3 or TRBV12-4 with TRBJ1-2, with 7 bases identical to TRBD1. The CDR3 runs to 13 residues. Trimming cost V 5 bases and J 2 bases; bases outside gene matches: 2. The CDR3, as DNA: TGTGCCAGCAGTATGGGACAGAACTATGGCTACACCTTC. Amino acid sequence: CASSMGQNYGYTF.

The rearrangement uses TRBV12-3 or TRBV12-4 and TRBJ1-2; perhaps TRBD1 as D (5 bases). CDR3 length: 15 amino acids. With 6 bases removed from V and 2 bases from J, the gap between germline ends came to 16 bases. In DNA, the CDR3 is TGTGCCAGCAGACCCAGTACGGGGCTGAACTATGGCTACACCTTC. Translating gives CASRPSTGLNYGYTF.

This clonotype has more than one count but fewer than ten. V usage is TRBV6-1 and J usage is TRBJ2-2; unclear D gene. Trimming left V 5 bases short and J 0 bases short, with 13 bases between. This CDR3 contains 16 residues. Germline V lookup: CDR1 MNHNS, CDR2 SASEGT. In nucleotides, the CDR3 is TGTGCCAGCAGTCCGACCCGACCCGCGAACACCGGGGAGCTGTTTTTT. Protein product: CASSPTRPANTGELFF.

The rearrangement joins TRBV7-9 to TRBJ1-5; D gene unclear. The CDR3 covers 15 residues. CDR1 and CDR2 (germline): SEHNR, FQNEAQ (reference sequence). With 4 bases removed from V and 0 bases from J, the gap between germline ends came to 10 bases. Written as DNA, the CDR3 is TGTGCCAGCAGCTCGACCGACTATAGCAATCAGCCCCAGCATTTT. Translation gives CASSSTDYSNQPQHF.

The CDR3 loop reads CASSPLTSLRSGEQFF. DNA of the CDR3: TGTGCCAGCAGTCCACTGACTAGCCTACGGTCCGGTGAGCAGTTCTTC. This chain links TRBV7-8 with TRBJ2-1; TRBD2 aligns across 7 bases. Trimming removed 6 bases from V and 9 bases from J; junction bases left unmatched: 17. The CDR3 runs to 16 residues. The germline CDR1 and CDR2 sequences are SGHVS and FQNEAQ.